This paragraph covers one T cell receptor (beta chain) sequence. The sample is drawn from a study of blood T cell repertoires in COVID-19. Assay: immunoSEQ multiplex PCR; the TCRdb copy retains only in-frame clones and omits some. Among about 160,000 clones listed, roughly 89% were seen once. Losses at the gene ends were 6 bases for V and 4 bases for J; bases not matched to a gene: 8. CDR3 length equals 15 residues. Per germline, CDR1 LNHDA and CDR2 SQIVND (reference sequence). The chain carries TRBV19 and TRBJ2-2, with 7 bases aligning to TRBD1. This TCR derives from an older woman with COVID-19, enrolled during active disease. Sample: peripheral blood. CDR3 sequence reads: CASSQGDHLTGELFF. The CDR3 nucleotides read TGTGCCAGTAGCCAGGGGGACCACCTCACCGGGGAGCTGTTTTTT.